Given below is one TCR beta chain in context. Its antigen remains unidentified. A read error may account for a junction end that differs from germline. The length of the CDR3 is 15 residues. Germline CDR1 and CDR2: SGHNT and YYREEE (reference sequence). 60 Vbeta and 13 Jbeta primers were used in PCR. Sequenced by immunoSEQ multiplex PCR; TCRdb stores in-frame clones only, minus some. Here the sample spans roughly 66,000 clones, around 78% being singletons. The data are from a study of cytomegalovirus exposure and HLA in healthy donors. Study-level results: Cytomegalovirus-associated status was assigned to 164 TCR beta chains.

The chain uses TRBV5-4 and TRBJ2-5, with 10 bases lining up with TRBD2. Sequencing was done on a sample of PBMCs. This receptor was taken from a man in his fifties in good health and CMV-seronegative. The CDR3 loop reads CASSLKSGGAETRYF. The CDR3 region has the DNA TGTGCCAGCAGCTTGAAAAGCGGGGGGGCAGAGACCCGGTACTTC.